The rows below give T cell receptor beta chains drawn from one sample of a study of early T cells in non-severe SARS-CoV-2 infection. One entry per CDR3 protein results from TCRdb running MiXCR on the 5' RACE reads. The repertoire holds fewer than 25,000 distinct CDR3 sequences, about 4.3% seen once, with roughly 5% in the top ten. Sequencing used whole blood. The source is an adult who was a healthcare worker with PCR-confirmed SARS-CoV-2 infection or an uninfected control (not recorded which). CDR3s include the opening cysteine and the closing phenylalanine or tryptophan.

v_call	j_call	cdr3_aa
TRBV4-1	TRBJ2-4	CASSQDRGTADQYF
TRBV4-1	TRBJ2-1	CASSQDRVGEQFF
TRBV4-1	TRBJ1-5	CASSQRTGDQPQHF
TRBV5-1	TRBJ2-1	CASSSGPSGRGNEQFF
TRBV29-1	TRBJ2-3	CSVEGLPIGGDTQYF
TRBV19	TRBJ2-2	CASGAPNGGGELFF
TRBV18	TRBJ2-3	CASSPDVTGTDTQYF
TRBV11-2	TRBJ2-7	CASSWSRPGTGGDEQYF
TRBV19	TRBJ2-2	CASSIHPQTNTGELFF
TRBV12-5	TRBJ2-3	CASGSPGGTDTQYF
TRBV29-1	TRBJ2-1	CSGAPWDSYNEQFF
TRBV11-2	TRBJ2-1	CASSSRQVVENEQFF
TRBV11-3	TRBJ2-5	CASSHRDKAGETQYF
TRBV11-3	TRBJ2-4	CASSRQATLTKNIQYF
TRBV6-5	TRBJ2-5	CASSYQGAKETQYF
TRBV5-1	TRBJ1-1	CASSSQGIPDTEAFF
TRBV7-2	TRBJ2-2	CASSLAVNTGELFF
TRBV27	TRBJ1-5	CATRDSLNQPQHF
TRBV6-6	TRBJ2-5	CASSYGTGATQYF
TRBV19	TRBJ1-2	CASSMAYGYTF
TRBV5-1	TRBJ1-1	CASSLEAEAFF
TRBV12-3/TRBV12-4	TRBJ2-1	CASSSPSAEQFF
TRBV10-3	TRBJ2-1	CAISGRTEEQFF
TRBV9	TRBJ2-1	CASSAYTSGSHNEQFF
TRBV6-6	TRBJ2-1	CASSYSGLAGVYNEQFF
TRBV4-2	TRBJ1-1	CASSQARDRNTEAFF
TRBV7-9	TRBJ2-3	CASKPVTHTDTQYF
TRBV15	TRBJ2-3	CATSRYSSTDTQYF
TRBV6-2/TRBV6-3	TRBJ1-5	CASKGTGENQPQHF
TRBV7-9	TRBJ2-1	CASSLDREANEQFF
TRBV9	TRBJ2-1	CASSVVVAGADEQFF
TRBV29-1	TRBJ1-1	CSTDEGFGTEAFF
TRBV7-6	TRBJ2-1	CASSQDRSSYNEQFF
TRBV28	TRBJ2-3	CASTIAGGGTDTQYF
TRBV7-2	TRBJ2-2	CASKGPNTGELFF
TRBV7-2	TRBJ1-2	CASSPLDGLKGYTF